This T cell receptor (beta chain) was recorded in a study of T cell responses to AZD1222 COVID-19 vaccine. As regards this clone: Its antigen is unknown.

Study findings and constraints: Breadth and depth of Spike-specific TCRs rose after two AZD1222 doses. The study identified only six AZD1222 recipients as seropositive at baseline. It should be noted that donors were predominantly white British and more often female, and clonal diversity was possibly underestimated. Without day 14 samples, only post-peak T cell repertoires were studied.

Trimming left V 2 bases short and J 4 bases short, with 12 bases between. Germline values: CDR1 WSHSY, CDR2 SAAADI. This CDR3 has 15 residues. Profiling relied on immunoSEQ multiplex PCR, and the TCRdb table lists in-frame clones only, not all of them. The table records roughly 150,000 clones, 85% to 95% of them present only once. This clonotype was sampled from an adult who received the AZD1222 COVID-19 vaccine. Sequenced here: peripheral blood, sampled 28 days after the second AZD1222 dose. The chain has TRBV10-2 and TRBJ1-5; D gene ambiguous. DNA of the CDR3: TGCGCCAGCAGTGAGGCGCAAAGTGGGAATCAGCCCCAGCATTTT. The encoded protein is CASSEAQSGNQPQHF.